The TCR beta chain described here comes from a study of radiation and T cells in renal cell carcinoma. The table came from immunoSEQ multiplex PCR; TCRdb's copy has only in-frame clones and leaves some out. The data show fewer than 55,000 clones, 75% to 85% seen once. As to this clone: What it binds is unknown.

Findings and limits, study-wide: From baseline, blood top tumor clonotypes peaked at 2 weeks post-radiation.

This sample's time point: blood 2 weeks post-SBRT. Treatment described: 15 Gy SBRT to primary tumor, nephrectomy 4 weeks later. This material consisted of blood, taken from a patient whose treatment included radiotherapy and nephrectomy. The origin of this receptor is a woman in her sixties or seventies with renal cell carcinoma.

The CDR3 loop reads CASSPAAGGNEKLFF. CDR3 coding DNA: TGTGCCAGCTCACCCGCGGCAGGGGGCAATGAAAAACTGTTTTTT. The chain employs TRBV18 and TRBJ1-4; 8 bases are a match to TRBD1. This CDR3 is built from 15 residues. Unmatched junction bases numbered 5, after V lost 3 bases and J lost 5 bases. CDR1 is KGHSH and CDR2 is LQKENI in the germline V gene.